A single sample is the source of the 8 T cell receptor beta chains below, sequenced in a study of OX40 agonist ivuxolimab in advanced cancers. The repertoire was sequenced with immunoSEQ multiplex PCR; TCRdb's copy has only in-frame clones and lacks some. This table holds tens of thousands of clones, approximately 85% found once. The sample consisted of CD4+ or CD8+ T cells sorted from blood, taken in a trial of the OX40 agonist ivuxolimab. The receptors come from an adult with an advanced solid tumor such as melanoma, head and neck, liver or kidney cancer.

This clone was found a few times. V usage is TRBV28 and J usage is TRBJ2-3; no firm D call. The CDR3 totals 11 residues. Germline CDR1 and CDR2: MDHEN and SYDVKM. Trimming took off 2 bases at V and 3 bases at J, with 0 bases between the two ends. In DNA, the CDR3 is TGTGCCAGCAGTTTAACAGATACGCAGTATTTT. Amino acid sequence: CASSLTDTQYF.

This chain links TRBV5-6 with TRBJ1-1, with unresolved D. Germline loops: CDR1 SGHDT, CDR2 YYEEEE. CDR3 length: 12 residues. V was trimmed by 1 base and J by 6 bases, leaving 7 bases between them. CDR3 DNA sequence: TGTGCCAGCAGCTTGTGGACCCCTGAAGCTTTCTTT. This codes for CASSLWTPEAFF.

The V gene is TRBV7-9, the J gene TRBJ1-2; D remains ambiguous. The CDR3 spans 11 residues. The ends were cut back, 2 bases at V and 8 bases at J, with 6 bases in the middle. In germline, CDR1 is SEHNR, CDR2 FQNEAQ (reference sequence). DNA for the CDR3: TGTGCCAGCAGCTTAAATGAGGGCTACACCTTC. Its protein is CASSLNEGYTF.

The chain carries TRBV6-1 and TRBJ2-5, with 8 bases fitting TRBD2. Trimming took 0 bases from V and 6 from J; bases not matched to a gene: 12. The CDR3 extends over 17 amino acids. Germline values: CDR1 MNHNS, CDR2 SASEGT. The CDR3 region has the DNA TGTGCCAGCAGTGAAGCGCCTCAAGGGACTAGACAAAAGACCCAGTACTTC. Translating it yields CASSEAPQGTRQKTQYF.

V usage is TRBV2 and J usage is TRBJ1-5; possibly TRBD1 for D (6 bases). The V and J ends lost 8 bases and 9 bases respectively, with 23 bases between them. CDR3 length: 15 residues. Looked up from germline, CDR1 is SNHLY and CDR2 is FYNNEI. The CDR3 DNA reads as TGTGCCAGCCGGATCGGGGGGGCTAGCGGTCGGCCCCAGCATTTT. It translates to CASRIGGASGRPQHF.

This clone was observed once. V usage is TRBV14 and J usage is TRBJ1-1; D gene uncertain. This CDR3 is built from 16 residues. Germline V gives CDR1 SGHDN, CDR2 FVKESK. The germline V and J ends were trimmed by 3 bases and 0 bases, with 14 bases remaining between them. DNA for the CDR3: TGTGCCAGCAGCCAGAATCATGGGAGGGTGAACACTGAAGCTTTCTTT. Translated, it gives CASSQNHGRVNTEAFF.

This chain links TRBV5-1 with TRBJ2-5; D gene uncertain. Germline values: CDR1 SGHRS, CDR2 YFSETQ. The V end lost 0 bases, the J end lost 0 bases, and 9 bases lay between the germline ends. The length of the CDR3 is 15 residues. This chain's CDR3 is CASSLAWPNQETQYF. CDR3 coding DNA: TGCGCCAGCAGCTTGGCGTGGCCAAACCAAGAGACCCAGTACTTC.

This rearrangement joins TRBV27 to TRBJ2-7, with D uncertain. The ends were cut back, 6 bases at V and 6 bases at J, with 21 bases in the middle. CDR1 is MNHEY and CDR2 is SMNVEV in the germline V gene (reference sequence). This CDR3 is 15 amino acids long. The CDR3, as DNA: TGTGCCAGCAGCCCCCCAAAGTTCAGCAGTGTCGAGCAGTACTTC. Amino acid sequence: CASSPPKFSSVEQYF.